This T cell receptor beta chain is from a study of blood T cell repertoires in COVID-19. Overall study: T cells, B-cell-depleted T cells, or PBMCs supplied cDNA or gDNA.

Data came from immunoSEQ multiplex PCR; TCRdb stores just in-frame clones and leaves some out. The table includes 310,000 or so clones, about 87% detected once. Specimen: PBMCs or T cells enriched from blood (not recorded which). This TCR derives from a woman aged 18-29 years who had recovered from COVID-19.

DNA for the CDR3: TGTGCCAGCAGTTATATTGGACAGGGGGCATATGAGCAGTTCTTC. It translates to CASSYIGQGAYEQFF. V is TRBV6-5 and J is TRBJ2-1, with 11 bases aligning to TRBD1. The CDR3 has 15 residues. The germline V gene encodes CDR1 MNHEY and CDR2 SVGAGI. The V gene end was trimmed by 3 bases and the J gene end by 8 bases; junction bases not matched to a gene: 6.